The 7 T cell receptor beta chains presented below share a single source sample, sequenced in a study of identifying expanded T cells in peripheral blood. Some clones are missing from TCRdb's copy, which holds only in-frame ones; the method was immunoSEQ multiplex PCR. The table shows about 130,000 clones, with about 86% occurring only once. The sample was blood. Receptors were obtained from a person aged 18 to 75 in good health.

J is TRBJ2-6 and V is TRBV7-9, with no clear D. The CDR3 covers 18 residues. V was trimmed by 0 bases and J by 1 base, leaving 13 bases between them. Germline CDR1 is SEHNR and CDR2 is FQNEAQ (reference sequence). The CDR3 loop is CASSLAAPTGSGANVLTF. CDR3 bases: TGTGCCAGCAGCTTAGCGGCTCCAACGGGTTCTGGGGCCAACGTCCTGACTTTC.

This rearrangement joins TRBV4-3 to TRBJ2-4; D is possibly TRBD2 (6 bases). Trimming removed 3 bases from V and 0 bases from J, with 9 bases in between. The germline V gene has CDR1 LGHNA and CDR2 YSLEER. This CDR3 is built from 15 residues. DNA of the CDR3: TGCGCCAGCAGCCAGGGACTCCTAGCCAAAAACATTCAGTACTTC. This encodes CASSQGLLAKNIQYF.

The gene calls are TRBV6-1 and TRBJ1-3; D may be TRBD1 (5 bases). Germline CDR1 and CDR2: MNHNS and SASEGT. V was trimmed by 6 bases and J by 2 bases, leaving 14 bases between them. This CDR3 has 15 residues. The DNA for the CDR3 is TGTGCCAGCAGCCTTAATTGGGGGGCTGGAAACACCATATATTTT. It specifies CASSLNWGAGNTIYF.

The CDR3 DNA sequence: TGTGCCAGCAGCTCGCCGACAGGGGTTTCAAGTGGCTACACCTTC. The encoded protein is CASSSPTGVSSGYTF. The chain links TRBV2 to TRBJ1-2; 8 nucleotides agree with TRBD1. The CDR3 is 15 amino acids. CDR1 is SNHLY and CDR2 is FYNNEI in the germline V gene. J gave up 7 bases and V 6 bases, and 13 bases lay outside the gene matches.

The CDR3 is CATSRPGQRSIGEQYF. The CDR3 nucleotides are TGTGCCACCAGCAGACCGGGACAAAGATCAATCGGCGAGCAGTACTTC. The J gene is TRBJ2-7, the V gene TRBV15, with a weak D call TRBD1 (6 bases). Trimming shortened V by 2 bases and J by 6 bases, and 20 bases separated the two germline ends. The V gene's germline CDR1 is LNHNV and CDR2 YYDKDF (reference sequence). This CDR3 comprises 16 residues.

This clone was seen just once. The genes are TRBV5-1 and TRBJ1-2; 10 positions match TRBD1. The CDR3 contains 13 residues. Looked up from germline, CDR1 is SGHRS and CDR2 is YFSETQ. V lost 5 bases to trimming and J lost 6 bases; unmatched junction nucleotides: 4. Written as DNA, the CDR3 is TGCGCCAGCAGGAGGACAGGGGGAAATGGCTACACCTTC. Residues: CASRRTGGNGYTF.

V is TRBV19 and J is TRBJ1-2; D remains ambiguous. The CDR3 is 14 residues long. Germline V lookup: CDR1 LNHDA, CDR2 SQIVND (reference sequence). Between the trimmed V and J ends, which lost 3 bases and 3 bases, there was a span of 11 bases. CDR3 amino acids: CASSIGVRYYGYTF. CDR3 nucleotide sequence: TGTGCCAGTAGTATTGGGGTCAGGTACTATGGCTACACCTTC. Combining the CDR3 with reference TRBV19 and TRBJ1-2 gives the whole variable domain DGGITQSPKYLFRKEGQNVTLSCEQNLNHDAMYWYRQDPGQGLRLIYYSQIVNDFQKGDIAEGYSVSREKKESFPLTVTSAQKNPTAFYLCASSIGVRYYGYTFGSGTRLTVV.